A single sample is the source of the 31 T cell receptor beta chains below, sequenced in a study of blood T cells in healthy people across ages. Alongside a J-beta primer mix, a sample-barcoded 5' primer served in a second PCR lasting about 7 to 11 cycles. TCRdb reanalysed the 5' RACE reads using MiXCR and keeps one entry per CDR3 protein. The sample shows 950,000 to 1,200,000 distinct CDR3 sequences, around two fifths of them seen only once. Sample: blood. The receptors stem from a young man in good health.

The chain is built from TRBV12-3 or TRBV12-4 and TRBJ2-3; 8 bases align to TRBD2. The CDR3 spans 14 residues. V was pared by 3 bases and J by 4 bases, with 3 bases of the junction left unmatched. This CDR3 is CASSFGGAADTQYF. In DNA, the CDR3 is TGTGCCAGCAGTTTCGGGGGGGCTGCAGATACGCAGTATTTT.

A few counts support this clonotype. This chain uses TRBV4-2 with TRBJ1-2, with D unclear. V dropped 0 bases and J dropped 8 bases, with 13 bases sitting between them. Germline loops: CDR1 LGHNA, CDR2 YNFKEQ. This CDR3 spans 14 amino acids. CDR3 coding DNA: TGTGCCAGCAGCCAAGATATCGGATTCGGCGGCTACACCTTC. Translation: CASSQDIGFGGYTF.

This clonotype occurred a few times. The chain is built from TRBV10-3 and TRBJ2-3; D uncertain. V was trimmed by 0 bases and J by 4 bases, leaving 5 bases between them. CDR1 ENHRY and CDR2 SYGVKD come from the germline V gene. The CDR3 is made up of 13 amino acids. The CDR3 protein is CAISESKADTQYF. DNA of the CDR3: TGTGCCATCAGTGAGTCCAAGGCAGATACGCAGTATTTT.

This clonotype is a singleton in its sample. V is TRBV7-8 and J is TRBJ1-5; D is uncertain. Trimming removed 0 bases from V and 3 bases from J, with 6 bases in between. This CDR3 comprises 14 residues. Germline CDR1 reads SGHVS; CDR2 reads FQNEAQ. DNA for the CDR3: TGTGCCAGCAGCTTAGCCATCATCAATCAGCCCCAGCATTTT. Amino acid sequence: CASSLAIINQPQHF.

V usage is TRBV7-2 and J usage is TRBJ2-7; TRBD1 aligns across 10 bases. The CDR3 runs 15 residues. Germline V CDR1 and CDR2: SGHTA, FQGNSA. V lost 5 bases and J lost 2; bases outside the gene matches: 6. CDR3 in DNA: TGTGCCAGCAGCGTAACCGGGACAGGGGCCTACGAGCAGTACTTC. It encodes CASSVTGTGAYEQYF.

The chain combines TRBV6-6 with TRBJ1-2, with 7 bases lining up with TRBD1. V gave up 0 bases and J gave up 7 bases; unmatched junction bases: 14. Germline lookup yields CDR1 MNHNY and CDR2 SVGAGI (reference sequence). The CDR3 covers 17 residues. The CDR3 bases are TGTGCCAGCAGTTACTCCCCCTCCCGCAGGGGGAGGCTTGGCTACACCTTC. It translates to CASSYSPSRRGRLGYTF.

This clonotype appeared a few times. This sequence joins TRBV21-1 and TRBJ1-4; TRBD1 reflects the table's D call only, with no check against the DNA. TRBV21-1 is labeled a pseudogene. The CDR3 covers 18 residues. CDR3 sequence reads: CASSSPSGTGPSNEKLFF. The CDR3 bases are TGTGCCAGCAGCTCACCTTCGGGGACAGGGCCTTCTAATGAAAAACTGTTTTTT.

This chain uses TRBV3-1 with TRBJ2-5; TRBD1 agrees at 10 bases. The ends lost 9 bases at V and 4 bases at J; junction bases unmatched: 5. The CDR3 totals 13 residues. CDR1 and CDR2 from the germline V gene are LGHDT and YNNKEL (reference sequence). The CDR3: CASKRDRGETQYF. The CDR3 DNA reads as TGTGCCAGTAAAAGGGACAGGGGAGAGACCCAGTACTTC.

As concerns this clonotype: One base away lies a much larger clone, so this may be a sequencing read error. This rearrangement joins TRBV12-3 or TRBV12-4 to TRBJ2-5; the D gene is possibly TRBD1 (5 bases). The germline V and J ends were trimmed by 2 bases and 11 bases, with 21 bases remaining between them. The CDR3 contains 15 residues. The CDR3 region is CASSLRGPKYNEQYF. The CDR3 region has the DNA TGTGCCAGCAGTTTAAGGGGTCCTAAGTACAATGAGCAGTACTTC.

This clonotype was recorded once. The chain joins TRBV6-1 to TRBJ2-7; unclear D gene. V was pared by 4 bases and J by 0 bases, with 16 bases between. CDR3 length: 16 residues. Germline CDR1 is MNHNS and CDR2 is SASEGT. This CDR3 reads CASSAFGERSSYEQYF. In DNA form, the CDR3 reads TGTGCCAGCAGTGCTTTTGGAGAGCGAAGCTCCTACGAGCAGTACTTC.

This clonotype was detected ten times or more. The chain uses TRBV7-3 and TRBJ2-7; 9 nucleotides agree with TRBD2. Looked up from germline, CDR1 is SGHTA and CDR2 is FQGTGA. Trimming took 3 bases from V and 3 from J; bases not matched to a gene: 6. The CDR3 length is 15 residues. CDR3 in amino acids: CASSLSLAGFYEQYF. The CDR3 DNA reads TGTGCCAGCAGCTTGTCCCTAGCGGGGTTCTACGAGCAGTACTTC.

This rearrangement joins TRBV10-3 to TRBJ2-7; D may correspond to TRBD1 or TRBD2 (5 bases each). The length of the CDR3 is 16 residues. Germline lookup yields CDR1 ENHRY and CDR2 SYGVKD. V lost 6 bases to trimming and J lost 7 bases, with 25 bases between them. CDR3 region: CAISGTFRQIPLEQYF. CDR3 sequence (DNA): TGTGCCATCAGCGGGACCTTTCGACAGATACCTTTGGAGCAGTACTTC.

There are a few counts of this clonotype. This chain links TRBV21-1 with TRBJ2-1; the D call TRBD1 from the table was never checked on the DNA. TRBV21-1 is a pseudogene segment. The CDR3 has 14 residues. CDR3 nucleotides: TGTGCCAGCAGCGACGACAGCAACTCCAATGAGCAGTTCTTC. It yields the protein CASSDDSNSNEQFF.

The CDR3 is CASRPRGGIYNEQYF. In nucleotides, the CDR3 is TGTGCCAGTAGGCCGCGGGGGGGAATTTACAATGAGCAGTACTTC. The chain uses TRBV19 and TRBJ2-5; TRBD2 agrees at 9 bases. The junction had 16 bases not matched to a gene; V was cut back by 6 bases and J by 11 bases. The CDR3 extends over 15 amino acids. Germline values: CDR1 LNHDA, CDR2 SQIVND (reference sequence).

The chain links TRBV5-4 to TRBJ2-5; D gene unclear. CDR1 and CDR2 (germline): SGHNT, YYREEE (reference sequence). The length of the CDR3 is 13 residues. V was shortened by 0 bases and J by 4 bases, with 7 bases between the two germline ends. CDR3 coding DNA: TGTGCCAGCAGCTTGGTCCCGATAGAGACCCAGTACTTC. This encodes CASSLVPIETQYF.

The CDR3 here is CASSDTGGAETQYF. CDR3 bases: TGTGCCAGCAGCGATACAGGGGGCGCAGAGACCCAGTACTTC. The chain is built from TRBV6-2 or TRBV6-3 and TRBJ2-5; 9 bases are a match to TRBD1. Germline V gives CDR1 MNHEY, CDR2 SVGEGT. CDR3 length: 14 residues. Unmatched junction bases numbered 6, after V lost 6 bases and J lost 4 bases.

This clonotype was seen just once. Its ends do not fully match the called genes, so a read error is possible. This sequence joins TRBV6-5 and TRBJ1-6; TRBD1 matches 9 bases. Germline CDR1 and CDR2: MNHEY and SVGAGI. This CDR3 has 15 residues. The CDR3 DNA follows: TGTGCCAGCAGCTCTCCGGGACAGGGCAATTCATCCCTCCACTTT. It yields the protein CASSSPGQGNSSLHF.

The J gene is TRBJ2-7, the V gene TRBV9; 8 positions match TRBD2. The CDR3 loop spans 16 amino acids. V shed 5 bases, J shed 0 bases, and the junction held 10 bases outside the gene matches. Germline V gives CDR1 SGDLS, CDR2 YYNGEE. CDR3 residues: CASRHRGGTLSYEQYF. CDR3 DNA sequence: TGTGCCAGCAGGCACCGCGGGGGGACACTCTCCTACGAGCAGTACTTC.

This chain connects TRBV5-6 to TRBJ2-3; D possibly corresponds to TRBD2 (6 bases). The CDR3 is 14 amino acids. The germline V and J ends were trimmed by 1 base and 5 bases, with 11 bases remaining between them. The germline gives CDR1 SGHDT, CDR2 YYEEEE. Here the CDR3 DNA reads TGTGCCAGCAGCTTGCGGGGGTGGGGAGATACGCAGTATTTT. Protein product: CASSLRGWGDTQYF. The full variable domain, in which reference TRBV5-6 and TRBJ2-3 provide the parts outside the CDR3, is DAGVTQSPTHLIKTRGQQVTLRCSPKSGHDTVSWYQQALGQGPQFIFQYYEEEERQRGNFPDRFSGHQFPNYSSELNVNALLLGDSALYLCASSLRGWGDTQYFGPGTRLTVL.

This chain uses TRBV12-3 or TRBV12-4 with TRBJ1-2; weak D call: TRBD1 (6 bases). V lost 2 bases to trimming and J lost 4 bases, with 14 bases between them. The length of the CDR3 is 15 residues. CDR3 in DNA: TGTGCCAGCAGTTTAATCCAGGGGCGCAGCTATGGCTACACCTTC. Translating it yields CASSLIQGRSYGYTF.

This rearrangement joins TRBV25-1 to TRBJ2-2; D call uncertain. CDR1 and CDR2 from the germline V gene are MGHDK and SYGVNS. With 0 bases removed from V and 8 bases from J, the gap between germline ends came to 16 bases. The CDR3 length is 16 residues. The CDR3 sequence is CASSEYYRDPSGELFF. The DNA for the CDR3 is TGTGCCAGCAGTGAATATTATCGAGACCCCAGTGGGGAGCTGTTTTTT.

The V and J genes are TRBV7-9 and TRBJ1-4; tentatively, D is TRBD1 (6 bases). The germline V gene encodes CDR1 SEHNR and CDR2 FQNEAQ (reference sequence). This CDR3 region has 16 residues. The germline V and J ends were trimmed by 4 bases and 5 bases, with 17 bases remaining between them. CDR3 sequence: CASSWWVGHQNEKLFF. CDR3 DNA: TGTGCCAGCAGCTGGTGGGTGGGACACCAAAATGAAAAACTGTTTTTT. Variable domain in full (rest from reference TRBV7-9 and TRBJ1-4): DTGVSQNPRHKITKRGQNVTFRCDPISEHNRLYWYRQTLGQGPEFLTYFQNEAQLEKSRLLSDRFSAERPKGSFSTLEIQRTEQGDSAMYLCASSWWVGHQNEKLFFGSGTQLSVL.

The chain employs TRBV20-1 and TRBJ2-4, with D possibly matching TRBD2 (5 bases). The J call may be wrong; the DNA end is better matched by TRBJ2-5. This CDR3 is built from 16 residues. Germline lookup yields CDR1 DFQATT and CDR2 SNEGSKA (reference sequence). CDR3 in DNA: TGCAGTGCTAGAATATTCGGACGGAGGCCACGCGAGACCCAGTACTTC. Encoded protein: CSARIFGRRPRETQYF.

This rearrangement joins TRBV5-6 to TRBJ1-1, with unresolved D. The CDR3 spans 15 residues. Deletions cut 1 base from V and 2 bases from J, with 12 bases between. Looked up from germline, CDR1 is SGHDT and CDR2 is YYEEEE. The CDR3 nucleotides are TGTGCCAGCAGCTTGCCGGGGATAGGAAACACTGAAGCTTTCTTT. It encodes CASSLPGIGNTEAFF.

This clonotype occurred a few times. The rearrangement joins TRBV9 to TRBJ1-2, with D uncertain. V was clipped by 0 bases and J by 6 bases, with 9 bases between them. CDR1 is SGDLS, CDR2 YYNGEE, per germline. This CDR3 region has 13 residues. The DNA for the CDR3 is TGTGCCAGCAGCGTAGACAGCACCGATGGCTACACCTTC. Translated: CASSVDSTDGYTF.

This clonotype was observed a handful of times. The rearrangement links TRBV6-4 to TRBJ1-5; unclear D gene. The germline gives CDR1 MRHNA, CDR2 SNTAGT. The CDR3 is 14 amino acids. The germline V and J ends were trimmed by 4 bases and 6 bases, with 13 bases remaining between them. For the CDR3, the DNA is TGTGCCAGCAGTGTCCAGGTGGGCAGTCAGCCCCAGCATTTT. This translates into CASSVQVGSQPQHF.

The chain has TRBV4-3 and TRBJ1-2, with D hard to call. Germline CDR1 LGHNA, CDR2 YSLEER. The CDR3 loop spans 15 amino acids. Between the trimmed V and J ends, which lost 1 base and 2 bases, there was a span of 11 bases. The CDR3 is CASSQVRSRNYGYTF. CDR3 nucleotide sequence: TGCGCCAGCAGCCAAGTGAGATCCCGAAACTATGGCTACACCTTC.

The sample holds a few counts of this clonotype. V gene TRBV18 combines with J gene TRBJ2-3; TRBD1 might be the D (5 bases). This CDR3 has 15 residues. Germline V gene data show CDR1 as KGHSH and CDR2 as LQKENI. V shed 5 bases and J shed 1 base, with 13 bases lying between them. CDR3 sequence: CASSTQGLGTDTQYF. The CDR3 bases are TGTGCCAGCTCAACCCAGGGTTTGGGCACAGATACGCAGTATTTT.

The chain carries TRBV5-1 and TRBJ1-2; TRBD1 agrees at 7 bases. Germline CDR1 is SGHRS and CDR2 is YFSETQ. The CDR3 is 15 residues long. Trimming removed 3 bases from V and 2 bases from J; junction bases left unmatched: 7. The DNA for the CDR3 is TGCGCCAGCAGCTACGACAGGGCCAGCAACTATGGCTACACCTTC. Encoded protein: CASSYDRASNYGYTF. Variable domain in full (rest from reference TRBV5-1 and TRBJ1-2): KAGVTQTPRYLIKTRGQQVTLSCSPISGHRSVSWYQQTPGQGLQFLFEYFSETQRNKGNFPGRFSGRQFSNSRSEMNVSTLELGDSALYLCASSYDRASNYGYTFGSGTRLTVV.

Only a few counts were recorded for this clonotype. The chain links TRBV5-1 to TRBJ2-1; D is uncertain. The CDR3 contains 13 residues. CDR1 and CDR2 (germline): SGHRS, YFSETQ. V dropped 4 bases and J dropped 8 bases, with 13 bases sitting between them. This CDR3 is CASSVTLDDEQFF. The CDR3 DNA is TGCGCCAGCAGCGTGACCCTAGACGATGAGCAGTTCTTC.

This chain connects TRBV5-5 to TRBJ2-5, with 7 bases matching TRBD1. The length of the CDR3 is 15 residues. CDR1 is SGHKS, CDR2 YYEKEE, per germline (reference sequence). The V gene end was trimmed by 0 bases and the J gene end by 4 bases; junction bases not matched to a gene: 6. CDR3 DNA: TGTGCCAGCAGCTTGGAGGGGACAGTCCGAGAGACCCAGTACTTC. Amino acid sequence: CASSLEGTVRETQYF. Full variable domain (outside the CDR3, taken from reference TRBV5-5 and TRBJ2-5): DAGVTQSPTHLIKTRGQQVTLRCSPISGHKSVSWYQQVLGQGPQFIFQYYEKEERGRGNFPDRFSARQFPNYSSELNVNALLLGDSALYLCASSLEGTVRETQYFGPGTRLLVL.